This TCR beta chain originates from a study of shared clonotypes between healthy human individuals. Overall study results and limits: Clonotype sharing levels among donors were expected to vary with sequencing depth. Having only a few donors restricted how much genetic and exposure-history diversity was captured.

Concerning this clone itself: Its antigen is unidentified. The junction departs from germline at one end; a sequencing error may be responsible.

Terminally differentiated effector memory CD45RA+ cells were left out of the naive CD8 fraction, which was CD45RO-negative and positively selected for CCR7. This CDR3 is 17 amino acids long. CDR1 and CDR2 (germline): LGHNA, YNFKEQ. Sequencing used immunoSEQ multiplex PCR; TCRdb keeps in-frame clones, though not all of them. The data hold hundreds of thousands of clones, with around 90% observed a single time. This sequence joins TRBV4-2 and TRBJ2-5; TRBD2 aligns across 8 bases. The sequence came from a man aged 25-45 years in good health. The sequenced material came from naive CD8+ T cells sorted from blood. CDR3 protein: CASSQGPGLVSQETQYF. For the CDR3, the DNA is TGTGCCAGCAGTCAAGGACCGGGACTAGTCTCCCAAGAGACCCAGTACTTC.